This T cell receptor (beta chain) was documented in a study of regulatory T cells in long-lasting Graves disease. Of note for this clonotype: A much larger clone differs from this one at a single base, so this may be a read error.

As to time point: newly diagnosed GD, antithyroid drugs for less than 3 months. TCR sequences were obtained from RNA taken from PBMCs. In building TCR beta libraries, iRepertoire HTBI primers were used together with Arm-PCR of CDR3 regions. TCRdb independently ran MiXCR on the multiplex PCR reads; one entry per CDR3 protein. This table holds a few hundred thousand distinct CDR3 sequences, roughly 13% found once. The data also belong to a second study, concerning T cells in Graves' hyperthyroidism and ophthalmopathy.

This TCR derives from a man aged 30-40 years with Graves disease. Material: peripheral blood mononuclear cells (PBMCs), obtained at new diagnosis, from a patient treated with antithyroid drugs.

Here the CDR3 DNA reads TGCGTCAGCAGCAGGACATCACGGGACTACAATGAGCAGTTCTTC. Translated, it gives CVSSRTSRDYNEQFF. The gene calls are TRBV5-1 and TRBJ2-1; D tentatively reads TRBD1 or TRBD2 (5 bases each). Germline-derived CDR1 and CDR2 are SGHRS and YFSETQ. The CDR3 sequence is 15 residues long.